This T cell receptor beta chain was profiled in a study of T cell repertoires in ileal Crohn's disease. About the research overall: Surgery for a complication: stricturing in around 60%, penetrating in 39%.

Study conclusions and caveats: Clonal expansions were more frequent in active smokers than non-smokers at surgery. Every patient over 26.8% clonality showed endoscopic recurrence.

CDR1 and CDR2 (germline): SGHDT, YYEEEE. This CDR3 comprises 19 residues. The V segment lost 1 base and the J segment 3 bases; nucleotides outside the gene matches: 14. Per sample, roughly 0.45 micrograms of biopsy DNA were TCRB immunosequenced. Some clones are missing from TCRdb's copy, which holds only in-frame ones; the method was immunoSEQ multiplex PCR. The sample carries roughly 15,000 clones, just under 80% recorded once. Notes on this clone: Its specificity is not known.

The sequencing sample was made of ileal tissue. This chain uses TRBV5-6 with TRBJ2-2, with 8 bases aligning to TRBD1. The TCR comes from an adult with Crohn's disease. The CDR3 protein is CASSLQGARWGKDTGELFF. The DNA for the CDR3 is TGTGCCAGCAGCTTGCAGGGGGCGCGGTGGGGAAAGGACACCGGGGAGCTGTTTTTT.